Presented here are 22 T cell receptor beta chains from one specimen sequenced in a study of T cell responses to AZD1222 COVID-19 vaccine. TCRdb's copy holds only in-frame clones and misses some; the assay was immunoSEQ multiplex PCR. The sample holds some 150,000 clones, about 92% seen once. The sample in question was peripheral blood, obtained 28 days after the second AZD1222 dose. The receptors stem from an adult who received the AZD1222 COVID-19 vaccine.

V and J are TRBV7-2 and TRBJ1-5, with D possibly TRBD1 on 5 matching bases. This CDR3 has 13 residues. The germline V gene has CDR1 SGHTA and CDR2 FQGNSA. The V end was cut by 5 bases, the J end by 6 bases, with 11 bases between. Here the CDR3 reads CASSSQGSQPQHF. CDR3 nucleotide sequence: TGTGCCAGCAGCAGCCAGGGAAGTCAGCCCCAGCATTTT.

The J gene is TRBJ2-7, the V gene TRBV12-3 or TRBV12-4; unclear D gene. The CDR3 contains 11 residues. The ends were cut back, 6 bases at V and 6 bases at J, with 9 bases in the middle. Written as DNA, the CDR3 is TGTGCCAGCAGCCCTTCCGCCGAGCAGTACTTC. Its protein product is CASSPSAEQYF.

The V call is TRBV2, the J call TRBJ1-5; no reliable D call. The CDR3 is 13 amino acids. CDR1 and CDR2 (germline): SNHLY, FYNNEI. V was pared by 4 bases and J by 4 bases, with 8 bases between. In nucleotides, the CDR3 is TGTGCCAGCAGTGTAGACGTGAATCAGCCCCAGCATTTT. This codes for CASSVDVNQPQHF.

The genes are TRBV28 and TRBJ1-1, with TRBD1 matching 10 bases. Germline V gives CDR1 MDHEN, CDR2 SYDVKM. With 8 bases clipped from V and 5 bases from J, the junction kept 14 bases outside the gene matches. The CDR3 covers 16 residues. For the CDR3, the DNA is TGTGCCAGCTCCGACAGGGGGCAATGGAGAATAACTGAAGCTTTCTTT. Protein sequence: CASSDRGQWRITEAFF.

The V gene is TRBV19, the J gene TRBJ2-7; D gene uncertain. The length of the CDR3 is 15 residues. The germline V gene has CDR1 LNHDA and CDR2 SQIVND (reference sequence). Trimming stripped 8 bases from V and 5 bases from J, with 22 bases between. The CDR3 sequence: CASAKDPPIYHEQYF. The DNA of the CDR3 is TGTGCCAGTGCAAAAGACCCTCCGATATACCACGAGCAGTACTTC.

V and J are TRBV9 and TRBJ1-2; no clear D. Deletions cut 3 bases from V and 1 base from J, with 10 bases between. Germline V gene data show CDR1 as SGDLS and CDR2 as YYNGEE. CDR3 length: 14 residues. CDR3 DNA sequence: TGTGCCAGCAGCGGCATGCGGGGTAACTATGGCTACACCTTC. Translation: CASSGMRGNYGYTF. The full variable domain, completed using reference TRBV9 and TRBJ1-2, is DSGVTQTPKHLITATGQRVTLRCSPRSGDLSVYWYQQSLDQGLQFLIQYYNGEERAKGNILERFSAQQFPDLHSELNLSSLELGDSALYFCASSGMRGNYGYTFGSGTRLTVV.

This clone showed up just once. The chain employs TRBV7-2 and TRBJ2-7; 12 nucleotides match TRBD2. Trimming removed 5 bases from V and 3 bases from J; junction bases left unmatched: 5. The CDR3 length is 15 residues. In germline, CDR1 is SGHTA, CDR2 FQGNSA. CDR3 nucleotides: TGTGCCAGCAGCCTCGGACTAGCGGGAAACTACGAGCAGTACTTC. It is translated as CASSLGLAGNYEQYF.

The chain combines TRBV12-3 or TRBV12-4 with TRBJ1-2; 8 nucleotides agree with TRBD1. V dropped 5 bases and J dropped 12; count of bases not matched to a gene: 8. This CDR3 has 12 amino acids. The CDR3 DNA reads as TGTGCCAGCAGTACTAGGACAGGGAAGGACACCTTC. This codes for CASSTRTGKDTF.

The rearrangement links TRBV7-2 to TRBJ2-7; 12 positions match TRBD2. The V segment lost 5 bases and the J segment 7 bases; nucleotides outside the gene matches: 12. This CDR3 spans 16 amino acids. In germline, CDR1 is SGHTA, CDR2 FQGNSA. The CDR3 region has the DNA TGTGCCAGCAGCGTTACTAGCGGGAGGCGAGGCGGGGAGCAGTACTTC. Translated, it gives CASSVTSGRRGGEQYF.

This clone was detected only once. The DNA for the CDR3 is TGTGCCAGCAGCCCCTCCGGACAGTATAATTCACCCCTCCACTTT. It encodes CASSPSGQYNSPLHF. The chain carries TRBV11-3 and TRBJ1-6, with a tentative D call TRBD1 (6 bases). Germline V gene data show CDR1 as SGHNT and CDR2 as YENEEA. V shed 5 bases and J shed 4 bases, with 12 bases lying between them. This CDR3 has 15 residues.

This sequence joins TRBV6-2 or TRBV6-3 and TRBJ1-1, with D maybe TRBD1 (6 bases). CDR1 and CDR2 (germline): MNHEY, SVGEGT. The CDR3 runs 15 residues. V shed 6 bases and J shed 0 bases, with 14 bases lying between them. The CDR3 loop is CASSPYRALNTEAFF. Here the CDR3 DNA reads TGTGCCAGCAGCCCTTACAGGGCTTTGAACACTGAAGCTTTCTTT.

The chain links TRBV5-4 to TRBJ2-3, with TRBD2 identical over 7 bases. This CDR3 spans 18 amino acids. J lost 2 bases, V lost 4 bases, and 16 bases had no gene match. Looked up from germline, CDR1 is SGHNT and CDR2 is YYREEE (reference sequence). The CDR3 loop reads CASSPRSTVGGFTDTQYF. CDR3 bases: TGTGCCAGCAGCCCCCGTTCGACGGTGGGAGGGTTCACAGATACGCAGTATTTT.

This chain uses TRBV27 with TRBJ1-5; perhaps TRBD1 as D (5 bases). From germline, CDR1 is MNHEY and CDR2 SMNVEV (reference sequence). This CDR3 is 13 amino acids long. Trimming stripped 4 bases from V and 13 bases from J, with 17 bases between. The CDR3 sequence: CASSSRGVAGQHF. The CDR3 coding sequence is TGTGCCAGCAGTTCTCGGGGCGTGGCGGGACAGCATTTT.

The rearrangement uses TRBV7-9 and TRBJ2-7, with 8 bases that match TRBD1. After removal of 5 bases from V and 2 bases from J, the junction contained 5 bases not matched to a gene. Germline V lookup: CDR1 SEHNR, CDR2 FQNEAQ (reference sequence). The CDR3 has 14 amino acids. The CDR3 bases are TGTGCCAGCAGCATCCAGGGACAGGCCTACGAGCAGTACTTC. Translated: CASSIQGQAYEQYF.

CDR3: CASSFLGTRSTDTQYF. The CDR3 region has the DNA TGTGCCAGCAGTTTCCTCGGGACTAGAAGCACAGATACGCAGTATTTT. The chain is built from TRBV28 and TRBJ2-3; 8 nucleotides line up with TRBD2. V shed 3 bases and J 0 bases; nucleotides not matched to a gene: 5. This CDR3 is 16 amino acids long. Germline loops: CDR1 MDHEN, CDR2 SYDVKM.

The CDR3 sequence is CASSREPGQGNYGYTF. For the CDR3, the DNA is TGCGCCAGCAGCAGGGAACCGGGACAGGGGAACTATGGCTACACCTTC. The gene calls are TRBV5-1 and TRBJ1-2; 10 nucleotides agree with TRBD1. The V segment lost 4 bases and the J segment 2 bases; nucleotides outside the gene matches: 8. The germline V gene has CDR1 SGHRS and CDR2 YFSETQ. The CDR3 has 16 residues.

This clone was recorded once. This chain uses TRBV12-5 with TRBJ2-5; possible D gene TRBD2, 7 bases. This CDR3 has 14 residues. Germline CDR1 and CDR2: LGHNT and FRNRAP. The V and J ends lost 3 bases and 5 bases respectively, with 13 bases between them. This CDR3 is CASGFGGAQETQYF. The CDR3, as DNA: TGTGCTAGTGGTTTTGGGGGGGCGCAGGAGACCCAGTACTTC.

This chain links TRBV24-1 with TRBJ2-2; possibly TRBD1 for D (6 bases). The CDR3 length is 15 residues. Germline V gives CDR1 KGHDR, CDR2 SFDVKD. Trimming took off 3 bases at V and 4 bases at J, with 11 bases between the two ends. The CDR3 loop is CATSDTGYSTGELFF. As DNA, the CDR3 is TGTGCCACCAGTGATACAGGGTATAGCACCGGGGAGCTGTTTTTT.

The chain uses TRBV4-1 and TRBJ2-7, with 9 bases fitting TRBD2. The CDR3 contains 18 residues. The germline gives CDR1 MGHRA, CDR2 YSYEKL. The J segment lost 2 bases and the V segment lost 1 base, leaving 12 bases of the junction unmatched. This CDR3 is CASSQGDLTSGQTYEQYF. CDR3 nucleotide sequence: TGCGCCAGCAGCCAAGGGGACTTAACTAGCGGGCAGACCTACGAGCAGTACTTC.

Here the CDR3 DNA reads TGTGCCAGTAGCTCCGGACAGGCGAACTATGGCTACACCTTC. This encodes CASSSGQANYGYTF. The rearrangement joins TRBV19 to TRBJ1-2; 7 positions match TRBD1. Germline-derived CDR1 and CDR2 are LNHDA and SQIVND (reference sequence). The CDR3 loop spans 14 amino acids. The J segment lost 2 bases and the V segment lost 6 bases, leaving 6 bases of the junction unmatched. Supplemented by reference TRBV19 and TRBJ1-2, the full variable domain reads DGGITQSPKYLFRKEGQNVTLSCEQNLNHDAMYWYRQDPGQGLRLIYYSQIVNDFQKGDIAEGYSVSREKKESFPLTVTSAQKNPTAFYLCASSSGQANYGYTFGSGTRLTVV.

This chain uses TRBV28 with TRBJ1-6; D gene uncertain. Per the germline V gene, CDR1 is MDHEN and CDR2 is SYDVKM. The CDR3 runs 15 residues. Trimming removed 2 bases from V and 7 bases from J, with 12 bases in between. The CDR3 is CASSLRPDVNSPLHF. CDR3 DNA sequence: TGTGCCAGCAGTTTACGTCCTGATGTAAATTCACCCCTCCACTTT.

This chain joins TRBV9 and TRBJ2-3; D is tentatively TRBD1 or TRBD2 (5 bases each). CDR1 and CDR2 (germline): SGDLS, YYNGEE. The CDR3 covers 16 residues. The V and J ends lost 0 bases and 2 bases respectively, with 13 bases between them. The CDR3 protein is CASSVVSAGTTDTQYF. Here the CDR3 DNA reads TGTGCCAGCAGCGTAGTCAGCGCAGGGACCACAGATACGCAGTATTTT.